One and the same sample provided the 26 T cell receptor beta chains below, sequenced in a study of T cells in Graves' hyperthyroidism and ophthalmopathy. What was amplified from RNA transcripts were TCR beta CDR3 regions. Carried out on the TCR CDR3, a first-round RT-PCR used the HTBI primer set. TCRdb reprocessed the multiplex PCR reads with MiXCR, giving one entry per CDR3 protein. The repertoire holds approximately 400,000 distinct CDR3 sequences, with about 19% as singletons. The specimen was blood. The origin of the receptors is a woman under 30 with Graves' hyperthyroidism.

The chain combines TRBV12-3 or TRBV12-4 with TRBJ2-7; 7 bases are shared with TRBD2. This CDR3 spans 14 amino acids. V trimming: 5 bases; J trimming: 0 bases; junction bases outside the gene matches: 4. CDR3 bases: TGTGCCAGCAGTCACGGGGGGAGCTCCTACGAGCAGTACTTC. It codes for CASSHGGSSYEQYF.

The rearrangement joins TRBV6-5 to TRBJ1-2; tentative D call: TRBD1 (5 bases). This CDR3 is 14 amino acids long. V was cut by 2 bases and J by 4 bases, with 11 bases left in between. Germline loops: CDR1 MNHEY, CDR2 SVGAGI. The CDR3 sequence: CASSYGVGGYGYTF. For the CDR3, the DNA is TGTGCCAGCAGTTACGGCGTCGGGGGCTATGGCTACACCTTC.

The chain recombines TRBV4-1 with TRBJ2-3; D remains unclear. V was pared by 5 bases and J by 2 bases, with 5 bases between. This CDR3 is built from 12 residues. CDR1 and CDR2 (germline): MGHRA, YSYEKL. The CDR3 here is CASSRPTDTQYF. The CDR3 nucleotides are TGCGCCAGCAGCAGACCCACAGATACGCAGTATTTT.

At least ten counts were recorded for this clonotype. The V call is TRBV2, the J call TRBJ2-2; 8 nucleotides agree with TRBD2. V lost 2 bases, J lost 5 bases, and 7 bases stayed unmatched. CDR1 and CDR2 (germline): SNHLY, FYNNEI. The CDR3 runs 16 residues. The DNA for the CDR3 is TGTGCCAGCAGTGAACGGGGACTAGGCTCAACCGGGGAGCTGTTTTTT. Its protein is CASSERGLGSTGELFF.

This clonotype was counted many times. The chain carries TRBV12-3 or TRBV12-4 and TRBJ1-5; TRBD1 matches at 7 bases. Trimming took 6 bases from V and 3 from J; bases not matched to a gene: 5. This CDR3 region has 14 residues. The CDR3: CASSPGTVNQPQHF. The CDR3 nucleotides read TGTGCCAGCAGCCCCGGGACAGTCAATCAGCCCCAGCATTTT.

Only one count was recorded for this clonotype. This may stem from a read error, because a much larger clone lies one nucleotide away. The chain carries TRBV9 and TRBJ1-1, with D unclear. V shed 4 bases and J shed 1 base, with 14 bases lying between them. This CDR3 comprises 15 residues. In germline, CDR1 is SGDLS, CDR2 YYNGEE. The CDR3 region has the DNA TGTGCCAGCAGCCTCGCAGGAAACGAGAACACTGAAGCTTTCTTT. It encodes CASSLAGNENTEAFF.

This clonotype has only a few counts. The gene calls are TRBV18 and TRBJ1-2, with D unclear. The V gene's germline CDR1 is KGHSH and CDR2 LQKENI. The CDR3 is made up of 14 amino acids. With 0 bases removed from V and 5 bases from J, the gap between germline ends came to 10 bases. CDR3 sequence reads: CASSPPEGSYGYTF. The CDR3 bases are TGTGCCAGCTCACCACCGGAGGGATCATATGGCTACACCTTC.

This clonotype was seen at least ten times. One end of the junction fails to match germline, which may point to a read error. The chain recombines TRBV30 with TRBJ1-2; D unresolved. The CDR3 consists of 12 residues. The germline gives CDR1 GTSNPN, CDR2 SVGIG (reference sequence). Here the CDR3 reads CAWSPYGRDKSF. The CDR3 nucleotides are TGTGCCTGGAGTCCCTACGGGAGGGATAAGTCCTTC.

The chain combines TRBV3-1 with TRBJ2-2; 7 bases align to TRBD1. The CDR3 contains 15 residues. The trim removed 4 bases at V and 0 bases at J, leaving 2 bases unmatched. Germline V gene sequence: CDR1 LGHDT, CDR2 YNNKEL (reference sequence). Here the CDR3 reads CASSRQGSNTGELFF. DNA of the CDR3: TGTGCCAGCAGCCGACAGGGATCGAACACCGGGGAGCTGTTTTTT.

Many counts were recorded for this clonotype. The chain has TRBV20-1 and TRBJ2-5; a weak D match, TRBD2 (5 bases). This CDR3 has 11 residues. Germline-derived CDR1 and CDR2 are DFQATT and SNEGSKA (reference sequence). CDR3 region: CRATAGETQYF. Here the CDR3 DNA reads TGCAGAGCGACCGCGGGAGAGACCCAGTACTTC.

This clonotype was counted at least ten times. The V and J genes are TRBV10-3 and TRBJ2-5, with a weak D call TRBD1 (5 bases). Germline lookup yields CDR1 ENHRY and CDR2 SYGVKD. CDR3 length: 12 amino acids. V was pared by 8 bases and J by 2 bases, with 9 bases between. CDR3 in amino acids: CAIGQGQETQYF. CDR3 coding DNA: TGTGCCATCGGGCAGGGTCAAGAGACCCAGTACTTC.

This clonotype has a count of ten or more. V and J are TRBV12-3 or TRBV12-4 and TRBJ1-1; D remains ambiguous. With 9 bases removed from V and 10 bases from J, the gap between germline ends came to 12 bases. The CDR3 length is 10 residues. The chain's CDR3 is CASRGEGAFF. The CDR3 bases are TGTGCCAGTCGAGGAGAAGGAGCTTTCTTT.

In this sample, this clonotype turned up many times. The chain joins TRBV7-9 to TRBJ2-5, with 8 bases lining up with TRBD2. Trimming took 5 bases from V and 0 from J; bases not matched to a gene: 8. From germline, CDR1 is SEHNR and CDR2 FQNEAQ (reference sequence). The CDR3 spans 16 residues. The CDR3 DNA reads as TGTGCCAGCAGCCTCAAGCGGGGGAGAGACCAAGAGACCCAGTACTTC. Protein sequence: CASSLKRGRDQETQYF.

At least ten counts were recorded for this clonotype. The rearrangement links TRBV6-4 to TRBJ1-1, with 8 bases that match TRBD1. The CDR3 totals 14 residues. J gave up 7 bases and V 3 bases, and 7 bases lay outside the gene matches. CDR1 MRHNA and CDR2 SNTAGT come from the germline V gene. The DNA for the CDR3 is TGTGCCAGCAGTGAAGGACAGGGAAGCAGTGAAGCTTTCTTT. Encoded protein: CASSEGQGSSEAFF.

Details on this clonotype: This may stem from a read error, because a much larger clone lies one nucleotide away. The CDR3 does not end in the conserved phenylalanine or tryptophan, so this is likely a read error. V and J are TRBV19 and TRBJ2-7, with D perhaps assigned TRBD1 or TRBD2 (6 bases each). The V end was cut by 3 bases, the J end by 3 bases, with 12 bases between. This CDR3 is 14 amino acids long. CDR1 and CDR2 from the germline V gene are LNHDA and SQIVND (reference sequence). This chain's CDR3 is CASSMGGAIYEQYL. CDR3 nucleotides: TGTGCCAGTAGTATGGGGGGCGCTATCTACGAGCAGTACCTC.

This clonotype occurred a few times. The CDR3 DNA reads as TGTGCCAGCGGCCCGGACTACAATTCGGTCGAGCAGTTCTTC. This sequence encodes CASGPDYNSVEQFF. The chain recombines TRBV7-2 with TRBJ2-1; a possible D gene is TRBD2 (6 bases). Trimming removed 8 bases at V and 10 bases at J, with 21 bases between. The CDR3 runs 14 residues. Germline values: CDR1 SGHTA, CDR2 FQGNSA. Full variable domain (outside the CDR3, taken from reference TRBV7-2 and TRBJ2-1): GAGVSQSPSNKVTEKGKDVELRCDPISGHTALYWYRQSLGQGLEFLIYFQGNSAPDKSGLPSDRFSAERTGGSVSTLTIQRTQQEDSAVYLCASGPDYNSVEQFFGPGTRLTVL.

The table lists this clonotype with a few counts. V usage is TRBV5-1 and J usage is TRBJ2-5, with 7 bases aligning to TRBD2. Trimming removed 2 bases from V and 3 bases from J; junction bases left unmatched: 4. CDR3 length: 14 amino acids. Germline V lookup: CDR1 SGHRS, CDR2 YFSETQ. CDR3 coding DNA: TGCGCCAGCAGCTTTGCCAGCGGGGAAGAGACCCAGTACTTC. Amino acids: CASSFASGEETQYF.

This clonotype was seen at least ten times. J is TRBJ1-3 and V is TRBV6-1, with a possible D match to TRBD1 (5 bases). The CDR3 covers 14 residues. Trimming stripped 6 bases from V and 2 bases from J, with 11 bases between. From germline, CDR1 is MNHNS and CDR2 SASEGT. This CDR3 is CASRKTVTGNTIYF. The CDR3 DNA reads TGTGCCAGCAGGAAGACAGTAACTGGAAACACCATATATTTT.

This clonotype was detected many times. This rearrangement joins TRBV20-1 to TRBJ2-5; D unclear. Germline CDR1 is DFQATT and CDR2 is SNEGSKA (reference sequence). V lost 3 bases and J lost 1, with 18 bases in between. This CDR3 contains 16 residues. The CDR3 sequence is CSASLPLSPPQETQYF. The CDR3 DNA sequence: TGCAGTGCTAGCCTACCTCTATCCCCCCCCCAAGAGACCCAGTACTTC.

V gene TRBV20-1 combines with J gene TRBJ2-7, with D hard to call. CDR3 length: 13 amino acids. The V end was cut by 3 bases, the J end by 2 bases, with 11 bases between. Germline V gene lookup returns CDR1 DFQATT and CDR2 SNEGSKA (reference sequence). The CDR3, as DNA: TGCAGTGCTAGCCTAGACTCTACCTACGAGCAGTACTTC. Protein product: CSASLDSTYEQYF.

This clonotype was found a few times. CDR3 nucleotide sequence: TGTGCCATCGGCGTCTTAGAGGCGTACCAAGAGACCCAGTACTTC. It yields the protein CAIGVLEAYQETQYF. The genes are TRBV24-1 and TRBJ2-5; no firm D call. The CDR3 extends over 15 amino acids. V lost 11 bases and J lost 0, with 18 bases in between. The germline V gene has CDR1 KGHDR and CDR2 SFDVKD.

Ten or more counts support this clonotype. This chain connects TRBV7-2 to TRBJ1-1, with TRBD1 as a possible D gene (6 bases). The ends were cut back, 4 bases at V and 6 bases at J, with 9 bases in the middle. This CDR3 has 12 residues. Germline CDR1 is SGHTA and CDR2 is FQGNSA. The CDR3 nucleotides read TGTGCCAGCAGCTACGAGGGGGCTGAAGCTTTCTTT. Translating it yields CASSYEGAEAFF. The full variable domain, completed using reference TRBV7-2 and TRBJ1-1, is GAGVSQSPSNKVTEKGKDVELRCDPISGHTALYWYRQSLGQGLEFLIYFQGNSAPDKSGLPSDRFSAERTGGSVSTLTIQRTQQEDSAVYLCASSYEGAEAFFGQGTRLTVV.

This clonotype was recorded many times. The chain employs TRBV6-1 and TRBJ1-1; D ambiguous. CDR3 length equals 13 residues. Germline loops: CDR1 MNHNS, CDR2 SASEGT. V was pared by 1 base and J by 8 bases, with 11 bases between. The CDR3, as DNA: TGTGCCAGCAGTGAAGGGGGTGGCAGGGAAGCTTTCTTT. Translated: CASSEGGGREAFF.

This clonotype was seen at least ten times. This chain connects TRBV7-3 to TRBJ2-5; D is perhaps TRBD1 (6 bases). CDR1 and CDR2 from the germline V gene are SGHTA and FQGTGA. V was clipped by 5 bases and J by 3 bases, with 13 bases between them. CDR3 length: 14 residues. The CDR3 is CASSPGTFKETQYF. CDR3 DNA sequence: TGTGCCAGCAGCCCAGGGACATTCAAAGAGACCCAGTACTTC.

This chain links TRBV12-3 or TRBV12-4 with TRBJ2-5, with D hard to call. Trimming stripped 3 bases from V and 5 bases from J, with 10 bases between. The CDR3 is 13 amino acids. The CDR3 bases are TGTGCCAGCAGTTTCACGGGCCCCGAGACCCAGTACTTC. This translates into CASSFTGPETQYF.

The CDR3 loop reads CASSLRQGGLGELFF. The CDR3 DNA reads TGCGCCAGCAGCTTACGACAGGGGGGTCTCGGGGAGCTGTTTTTT. The chain links TRBV5-1 to TRBJ2-2, with TRBD1 identical over 9 bases. The trim removed 2 bases at V and 7 bases at J, leaving 6 bases unmatched. The CDR3 runs 15 residues. CDR1 and CDR2 (germline): SGHRS, YFSETQ.